This note documents a single T cell receptor beta chain sequence. Its matching antigen is unknown. This sample is drawn from a study of shared clonotypes between healthy human individuals. The study's findings and limits: In having few donors, the study represented limited genetic and exposure-history diversity. Generation of non-shared clonotypes was less probable than generation of clonotypes shared by all four donors.

An assay was performed, and its level was deep. The protocol was immunoSEQ multiplex PCR, while the TCRdb copy is restricted to in-frame clones and leaves out a portion. The sample contains about 380,000 clones, about 96% of which appear only once. CDR1 LGHNA and CDR2 YNFKEQ come from the germline V gene. V was pared by 0 bases and J by 2 bases, with 11 bases between. The CDR3 has 15 residues. The TCR sequence derives from a man aged 30 to 45 in good health. Sample: memory CD8+ T cells sorted from blood. Subset indicated: CD45RO+ cells pooled with CCR7-negative TemRA cells. V gene TRBV4-2 combines with J gene TRBJ2-7; D perhaps matches TRBD2 (5 bases). CDR3 coding DNA: TGTGCCAGCAGCCAAGAAGGGAGCAGACCCTACGAGCAGTACTTC. It yields the protein CASSQEGSRPYEQYF.